This T cell receptor (beta chain) is from a study of human T cells and chemical hapten exposure. General observations from the study: Compared with pre-sensitization or healthy control sets, expanded TCRs clustered more.

V was shortened by 5 bases and J by 9 bases, with 8 bases between the two germline ends. Germline lookup yields CDR1 SGHAT and CDR2 FQNNGV. The CDR3 runs to 12 residues. The time point denotes: patch test 2, 6 weeks after DPC sensitization. The treatment: therapeutic diphenylcyclopropenone sensitization with weekly scalp DPC. There are many counts of this clonotype. What it binds is not known. Separate cDNA molecules received unique molecular identifiers, which the library attached to them. TCRdb passed the RACE reads through MiXCR, listing each CDR3 protein once. The top ten clones hold 1.1% to 1.5% of a sample with roughly 140,000 distinct CDR3 sequences, over 9.5% of them seen once.

The clonotype comes from a woman in her forties or fifties with alopecia areata. Some clones in this sample may be carry-over from other donors' samples. V is TRBV11-2 and J is TRBJ1-6, with TRBD1 as a possible D gene (5 bases). The specimen comprised whole blood, sampled in connection with sensitization to the hapten diphenylcyclopropenone (DPC). The CDR3, as DNA: TGTGCCAGCAGCCAGACAGCTTCACCCCTCCACTTT. It yields the protein CASSQTASPLHF.